Following are 9 T cell receptor beta chains from one sample sequenced in a study of beta chain features in type 1 diabetes. The isolated RNA, all of it, was reverse transcribed, so expressed TCRB transcripts were what got sequenced. Generated by immunoSEQ multiplex PCR, the TCRdb table keeps only in-frame clones and is missing some. Among 300,000 to 400,000 clones listed, approximately 13% were seen once. No antigen has been identified for these receptors. Study-wide results and caveats: Researchers report that Type 1 diabetes patients had moderately but significantly shorter TCRB CDR3s across all four CD4+ subsets.

The sample consisted of naive CD4+ T cells from blood. The receptors derive from a woman between 18 and 29 years old with type 1 diabetes.

This clone was found a few times. J is TRBJ2-1 and V is TRBV28; D remains ambiguous. From germline, CDR1 is MDHEN and CDR2 SYDVKM. Deletions cut 6 bases from V and 3 bases from J, with 18 bases between. The CDR3 totals 16 residues. The CDR3 DNA reads as TGTGCCAGCAGCCCCCTCGGAGCGTCCTTCTACAATGAGCAGTTCTTC. As protein: CASSPLGASFYNEQFF.

Concerning this clone: The same CDR3 is also encoded by other DNA sequences in this sample. This rearrangement joins TRBV9 to TRBJ2-1; 10 bases align to TRBD2. Germline CDR1 and CDR2: SGDLS and YYNGEE. The CDR3 runs 15 residues. Trimming removed 0 bases from V and 5 bases from J; junction bases left unmatched: 2. The CDR3 loop is CASSVALAGHNEQFF. CDR3 in DNA: TGTGCCAGCAGCGTAGCACTAGCGGGACACAATGAGCAGTTCTTC.

This clone occurred a few times. The V and J genes are TRBV28 and TRBJ2-1; TRBD2 matches 8 bases. The germline CDR1 and CDR2 sequences are MDHEN and SYDVKM. This CDR3 has 15 residues. V dropped 5 bases and J dropped 8; count of bases not matched to a gene: 11. The CDR3 sequence: CASSPSGLGLDEQFF. The DNA of the CDR3 is TGTGCCAGCAGTCCTTCGGGACTAGGATTGGATGAGCAGTTCTTC. Full variable domain (remainder filled in from reference TRBV28 and TRBJ2-1): DVKVTQSSRYLVKRTGEKVFLECVQDMDHENMFWYRQDPGLGLRLIYFSYDVKMKEKGDIPEGYSVSREKKERFSLILESASTNQTSMYLCASSPSGLGLDEQFFGPGTRLTVL.

The sample holds a few counts of this clone. The V and J genes are TRBV11-3 and TRBJ1-1; D possibly corresponds to TRBD1 (5 bases). CDR1 and CDR2 (germline): SGHNT, YENEEA. The CDR3 is 15 residues long. V shed 5 bases and J shed 1 base, with 14 bases lying between them. This CDR3 is CASSVFGAQNTEAFF. Written as DNA, the CDR3 is TGTGCCAGCAGCGTCTTTGGGGCGCAGAACACTGAAGCTTTCTTT.

The V gene is TRBV5-1, the J gene TRBJ2-2; TRBD2 is a possible D gene (6 bases). The CDR3 has 15 residues. Germline V gives CDR1 SGHRS, CDR2 YFSETQ. The V end was cut by 1 base, the J end by 8 bases, with 15 bases between. The CDR3: CASSLSVPGAGELFF. The CDR3 nucleotides are TGCGCCAGCAGCTTGTCCGTCCCGGGAGCGGGGGAGCTGTTTTTT.

This clone was seen a handful of times. The chain is built from TRBV29-1 and TRBJ2-1; the D gene is possibly TRBD2 (6 bases). The CDR3 totals 14 residues. From germline, CDR1 is SQVTM and CDR2 ANQGSEA. V dropped 2 bases and J dropped 5 bases, with 13 bases sitting between them. The CDR3 coding sequence is TGCAGCGTTGAACCTAGCGTTGCCAACAATGAGCAGTTCTTC. It is translated as CSVEPSVANNEQFF.

The V call is TRBV30, the J call TRBJ2-3; TRBD2 is a possible D gene (5 bases). V lost 3 bases and J 2 bases, leaving 12 bases between the germline ends. The CDR3 covers 14 residues. Germline V CDR1 and CDR2: GTSNPN, SVGIG (reference sequence). For the CDR3, the DNA is TGTGCCTGGAGGGACTCCCTCGTCACAGATACGCAGTATTTT. Translation gives CAWRDSLVTDTQYF.

The table lists this clone with a few counts. The chain employs TRBV19 and TRBJ2-3; 11 positions agree with TRBD1. The CDR3 is 15 residues long. V dropped 5 bases and J dropped 5; count of bases not matched to a gene: 6. Germline-derived CDR1 and CDR2 are LNHDA and SQIVND (reference sequence). CDR3 sequence reads: CASSPDRGRGDTQYF. Written as DNA, the CDR3 is TGTGCCAGTAGTCCGGACAGGGGGCGAGGAGATACGCAGTATTTT.

This clone was seen a few times. Other DNA sequences of this sample code for an identical CDR3. The rearrangement links TRBV11-2 to TRBJ2-3; D gene uncertain. In germline, CDR1 is SGHAT, CDR2 FQNNGV. Trimming took 0 bases from V and 3 from J, leaving 4 bases between them. This CDR3 spans 13 amino acids. CDR3 bases: TGTGCCAGCAGCTTAGACAGGACAGATACGCAGTATTTT. Encoded protein: CASSLDRTDTQYF.